The rows below give T cell receptor beta chains drawn from one sample of a study of shared clonotypes between healthy human individuals. Profiling relied on immunoSEQ multiplex PCR, and the TCRdb table lists in-frame clones only, not all of them. In the table there are over 2 million clones, about 94% of which are singletons. Source material: naive CD8+ T cells sorted from blood. Every receptor here comes from a man in his late teens or twenties in good health. CDR3s include the opening cysteine and the closing phenylalanine or tryptophan. A D gene is named only where the DNA matches it firmly. Not every row has a clone size; where given, it reads once, few, many or a size class.

>NA|TRBJ2-4|NA|14|TRBV2
TGTGCCAGCGTCGTAGTAGGGAGGAAAAACATTCAGTACTTC
CASVVVGRKNIQYF
>NA|TRBJ2-5|NA|13|TRBV21-1
TGTGCCAGACCTTCACAGCGGGAAGAGACCCAGTACTTC
CARPSQREETQYF
>TRBD1|TRBJ2-3|NA|19|TRBV27
TGTGCCAGCAGTTTACTCGGGACAGTTCCTCGAAGTAGCACAGATACGCAGTATTTT
CASSLLGTVPRSSTDTQYF
>NA|TRBJ2-1|once|13|TRBV6-5
TGTGCCAGCAGTTACCCGGGGAGCAATGAGCAGTTCTTC
CASSYPGSNEQFF
>NA|TRBJ2-1|NA|15|TRBV5-1
TGCGCCAGCAGCCCGGACACCTCCGTCTACAATGAGCAGTTCTTC
CASSPDTSVYNEQFF
>NA|TRBJ1-6|NA|14|TRBV9
TGTGCCAGCAGCGATGGCGGTTGGAATTCACCCCTCCACTTT
CASSDGGWNSPLHF
>TRBD1|TRBJ1-5|NA|15|TRBV6-5
TGTGCCAGCAGTGCATCCGGGACAGGGGATCAGCCCCAGCATTTT
CASSASGTGDQPQHF
>NA|TRBJ2-7|NA|14|TRBV13
TGTGCCAGCAGCTTACAGGTTCAGTCCTACGAGCAGTACTTC
CASSLQVQSYEQYF
>NA|TRBJ2-7|NA|14|TRBV27
TGTGCCAGCAGTCCCGACATGACCTCCTACGAGCAGTACTTC
CASSPDMTSYEQYF
>TRBD1|TRBJ1-5|NA|16|TRBV5-8
TGTGCCAGCAGCTTGGGGACAGGGTTCCCCAATCAGCCCCAGCATTTT
CASSLGTGFPNQPQHF
>NA|TRBJ2-7|NA|15|TRBV7-9
TGTGCCAGCAGCTTAGCGCAGGGGAGTTCGTTGGAGCAGTACTTC
CASSLAQGSSLEQYF
>NA|TRBJ1-1|NA|16|TRBV7-9
TGTGCCAGCAGCAACCCAGGGACGCGGATGAACACTGAAGCTTTCTTT
CASSNPGTRMNTEAFF
>NA|TRBJ1-1|NA|15|TRBV7-9
TGTGCCAGCAGCGTCGAGGGGGGGCAAGACACTGAAGCTTTCTTT
CASSVEGGQDTEAFF
>NA|TRBJ2-7|NA|14|TRBV4-1
TGCGCCAGCAGCCCCAAGTTGACAGTTTACGAGCAGTACTTC
CASSPKLTVYEQYF
>NA|TRBJ2-7|NA|15|TRBV19
TGTGCCAGTAGTCCGGTTGCAGGGACCGACTACGAGCAGTACTTC
CASSPVAGTDYEQYF
>NA|TRBJ2-7|NA|14|TRBV7-2
TGTGCCAGCAGCTTAAGGGCCGGAGCCTACGAGCAGTACTTC
CASSLRAGAYEQYF
>TRBD1|TRBJ1-1|NA|14|TRBV10-3
TGTGCCATCAACCCGGGACAGGAGGACACTGAAGCTTTCTTT
CAINPGQEDTEAFF
>NA|TRBJ2-7|NA|16|TRBV27
TGTGCCAGCAGTTTATCGGCAGGGACCATCTCCTACGAGCAGTACTTC
CASSLSAGTISYEQYF
>NA|TRBJ2-6|NA|13|TRBV14
TGTGCCAGCAGCCAAGACGGGGCCAACGTCCTGACTTTC
CASSQDGANVLTF
>NA|TRBJ2-7|NA|13|TRBV4-1
TGCGCCAGCAGCCAAGTAGGAGGATACGAGCAGTACTTC
CASSQVGGYEQYF
>NA|TRBJ2-1|NA|13|TRBV12-5
TGTGCTAGTGGTTTGATGTTCAGCAATGAGCAGTTCTTC
CASGLMFSNEQFF
>NA|TRBJ2-5|NA|16|TRBV13
TGTGCCAGCAGCTTACGACTGGATATTAGCCAAGAGACCCAGTACTTC
CASSLRLDISQETQYF
>NA|TRBJ2-7|NA|12|TRBV25-1
TGTGCCAGCAGTGAATTCCCTCCCGAGCAGTACTTC
CASSEFPPEQYF
>NA|TRBJ1-5|NA|14|TRBV27
TGTGCCAGCAGTTTCGGATATAGCAATCAGCCCCAGCATTTT
CASSFGYSNQPQHF
>NA|TRBJ2-5|NA|12|TRBV6-6
TGTGCCTGTTTGACTCAACAAGAGACCCAGTACTTC
CACLTQQETQYF
>TRBD2|TRBJ2-7|NA|16|TRBV6-6
TGTGCCAGCAGTTACTCCGGACTAGCGGGGTCCTACGAGCAGTACTTC
CASSYSGLAGSYEQYF
>TRBD1|TRBJ2-2|NA|13|TRBV27
TGTGCCAGCAGTCTCACCCACAGGGGTGAGCTGTTTTTT
CASSLTHRGELFF
>NA|TRBJ1-1|NA|13|TRBV27
TGTGCCAGCAGTTCGTTAATGAACACTGAAGCTTTCTTT
CASSSLMNTEAFF
>NA|TRBJ2-2|NA|13|TRBV10-3
TGTGCCACCGCCCAGGGGTACGACGGGGAGCTGTTTTTT
CATAQGYDGELFF
>TRBD1|TRBJ2-7|NA|19|TRBV7-8
TGTGCCAGCAGCGAACCGGGGACAGATTACTCCTATAGCTCCTACGAGCAGTACTTC
CASSEPGTDYSYSSYEQYF
>TRBD1|TRBJ1-1|NA|14|TRBV6-1
TGTGCCAGCAGTGAACGGACAGGGGTAACTGAAGCTTTCTTT
CASSERTGVTEAFF
>NA|TRBJ1-6|once|15|TRBV6-4
TGTGCCAGCAGGCGACGGGACACACTTAATTCACCCCTCCACTTT
CASRRRDTLNSPLHF
>NA|TRBJ2-7|once|14|TRBV28
TGTGCCAGCAGTCCCTCGGAGGGTCCTTACGAGCAGTACTTC
CASSPSEGPYEQYF
>NA|TRBJ1-2|once|15|TRBV19
TGTGCCAGTAGTATAGGGACGGGGGCTAACTATGGCTACACCTTC
CASSIGTGANYGYTF
>NA|TRBJ1-6|few|14|TRBV5-6
TGTGCCAGCAGCTTGAGTTGGGCAAAACCACCCCTCCACTTT
CASSLSWAKPPLHF
>NA|TRBJ2-1|NA|16|TRBV6-5
TGTGCCAGCAGTTACTCAAAGAGGGAGCATAACAATGAGCAGTTCTTC
CASSYSKREHNNEQFF